Each of the 9 T cell receptor beta chains below was sequenced from the same sample in a study of blood T cells in healthy people across ages. Primers used in a second PCR of about 6 to 11 cycles were a sample-barcoded 5' primer and a J-beta primer mix. Using its own MiXCR run on the 5' RACE reads, TCRdb lists one record per CDR3 protein. The sample carries about 1 million distinct CDR3 sequences, 40% to 55% recorded once. Material: blood. The receptor set was obtained from a woman aged 60-75 years in good health.

The chain links TRBV2 to TRBJ2-4; either TRBD1 or TRBD2 may supply D (5 bases each). The CDR3 runs 13 residues. V was cut by 2 bases and J by 13 bases, with 15 bases left in between. The V gene's germline CDR1 is SNHLY and CDR2 FYNNEI. This CDR3 is CASSENPMGEQYF. The CDR3 region has the DNA TGTGCCAGCAGTGAAAACCCCATGGGGGAGCAGTACTTC.

A word on this clonotype: A much larger clone lies a single base off, so this may be a read error. This chain uses TRBV9 with TRBJ2-1, with 9 bases aligning to TRBD2. The V gene end was trimmed by 2 bases and the J gene end by 8 bases; junction bases not matched to a gene: 11. The CDR3 extends over 16 amino acids. CDR1 and CDR2 (germline): SGDLS, YYNGEE. This CDR3 reads CASSVLAGLVGDEQFF. CDR3 bases: TGTGCCAGCAGCGTCCTAGCGGGACTGGTTGGCGATGAGCAGTTCTTC.

The chain is built from TRBV27 and TRBJ2-4, with D perhaps TRBD1 (6 bases). CDR3 size: 13 residues. Germline assignment: CDR1 MNHEY and CDR2 SMNVEV (reference sequence). Trimming took off 7 bases at V and 9 bases at J, with 16 bases between the two ends. In nucleotides, the CDR3 is TGTGCCAGCACCCAGGGGCCTTTGGGCATTCAGTACTTC. This encodes CASTQGPLGIQYF.

The V gene is TRBV7-9, the J gene TRBJ2-1; 8 bases fit TRBD1. The CDR3 contains 15 residues. The V gene end was trimmed by 4 bases and the J gene end by 2 bases; junction bases not matched to a gene: 4. CDR1 is SEHNR, CDR2 FQNEAQ, per germline (reference sequence). The CDR3 DNA reads as TGTGCCAGCAGCTCACCGGGACAGGCCTACAATGAGCAGTTCTTC. Residues: CASSSPGQAYNEQFF.

This chain uses TRBV5-1 with TRBJ2-1; 10 bases agree with TRBD2. The CDR3 covers 16 residues. The junction had 6 bases not matched to a gene; V was cut back by 0 bases and J by 6 bases. Per germline, CDR1 SGHRS and CDR2 YFSETQ. CDR3 loop: CASSLELASGSNEQFF. CDR3 DNA: TGCGCCAGCAGCTTGGAGCTGGCTAGCGGGAGCAATGAGCAGTTCTTC.

For the CDR3, the DNA is TGTGCCAGCAGTTTATCGCCCGACTCCTACGAGCAGTACTTC. It translates to CASSLSPDSYEQYF. The chain uses TRBV27 and TRBJ2-7, with no clear D. The V gene's germline CDR1 is MNHEY and CDR2 SMNVEV (reference sequence). The CDR3 is made up of 14 amino acids. Trimming pared 0 bases from V and 0 bases from J, leaving 6 bases between.

The V and J genes are TRBV27 and TRBJ2-1; possibly TRBD2 for D (5 bases). The CDR3 sequence is 14 residues long. The germline gives CDR1 MNHEY, CDR2 SMNVEV (reference sequence). V dropped 7 bases and J dropped 2 bases, with 12 bases sitting between them. The CDR3 is CASKGLEAYNEQFF. Written as DNA, the CDR3 is TGTGCCAGCAAAGGTTTGGAGGCCTACAATGAGCAGTTCTTC.

This clonotype came up a few times. The rearrangement joins TRBV20-1 to TRBJ2-7; D may be TRBD2 (7 bases). The germline V and J ends were trimmed by 3 bases and 3 bases, with 18 bases remaining between them. The CDR3 contains 15 residues. CDR1 and CDR2 from the germline V gene are DFQATT and SNEGSKA (reference sequence). CDR3 DNA sequence: TGCAGTGCTAGTGGGGGGGGGCCCTGGAACTACGAGCAGTACTTC. Protein product: CSASGGGPWNYEQYF.

V is TRBV14 and J is TRBJ1-1; D is uncertain. Germline CDR1 SGHDN, CDR2 FVKESK. The ends were cut back, 0 bases at V and 8 bases at J, with 10 bases in the middle. CDR3 length equals 13 residues. Here the CDR3 DNA reads TGTGCCAGCAGCCAAGAAGTACACCAGGAAGCTTTCTTT. This gives the protein CASSQEVHQEAFF.